A selection of T cell receptor beta chains follows, all from one sample in a study of blood T cells in healthy people across ages. TCRdb re-analysed the 5' RACE reads in MiXCR, keeping a single row per CDR3 protein. Found here are some 670,000 distinct CDR3 sequences, around 50% of them singletons; the top ten hold 13%. Material: blood. Source of these receptors: a woman aged 80 or over in good health. CDR3s include the opening cysteine and the closing phenylalanine or tryptophan. The D gene is left open where the match is weak. The listing skips clone size in some rows; elsewhere it reads once, few, many or a size class.

clone_size j_call d_call v_call cdr3_aa cdr3_nt
. TRBJ1-2 . TRBV7-3 CASSPRGTSNYGYTF TGTGCCAGCAGCCCGCGTGGGACCTCGAACTATGGCTACACCTTC
. TRBJ1-1 . TRBV4-2 CASSFGGLITEAFF TGTGCCAGCAGCTTCGGGGGCTTGATCACTGAAGCTTTCTTT
. TRBJ1-6 TRBD1 TRBV20-1 CSAFGQGKYNSPLHF TGCAGTGCTTTTGGACAGGGGAAATATAATTCACCCCTCCACTTT
few TRBJ2-1 TRBD2 TRBV5-1 CASSLVLAVSYNEQFF TGCGCCAGCAGCTTGGTCCTAGCGGTGTCCTACAATGAGCAGTTCTTC
. TRBJ2-7 . TRBV27 CASSYGTSYEQYF TGTGCCAGCAGTTACGGGACCTCATACGAGCAGTACTTC
. TRBJ1-5 . TRBV19 CASSIRDTSSQPQHF TGTGCCAGTAGTATCAGAGATACTAGCAGTCAGCCCCAGCATTTT
. TRBJ2-3 TRBD2 TRBV20-1 CSAASGRGTDTQYF TGCAGTGCTGCAAGCGGGAGAGGGACAGATACGCAGTATTTT
. TRBJ2-1 TRBD1 TRBV7-9 CASSAQDRGSYNEQFF TGTGCCAGCAGCGCCCAGGACAGGGGTTCCTACAATGAGCAGTTCTTC
. TRBJ2-4 TRBD1 TRBV10-3 CAISESGQGLAKNIQYF TGTGCCATCAGTGAGTCGGGACAGGGGCTGGCCAAAAACATTCAGTACTTC
few TRBJ1-1 TRBD1 TRBV27 CASSLRQGGNTEAFF TGTGCCAGCAGTTTAAGACAGGGGGGTAACACTGAAGCTTTCTTT
. TRBJ2-1 TRBD2 TRBV4-1 CASSTGGLTYNEQFF TGCGCCAGCAGCACTGGGGGACTAACCTACAATGAGCAGTTCTTC
once TRBJ2-1 TRBD1 TRBV5-1 CASSLKGVPDRDYNEQFF TGCGCCAGCAGCTTAAAGGGTGTCCCGGACAGGGATTACAATGAGCAGTTCTTC
once TRBJ1-6 . TRBV27 CASSLSPGADSPLHF TGTGCCAGCAGTTTATCGCCAGGGGCGGATTCACCCCTCCACTTT
many TRBJ1-2 . TRBV20-1 CSAAVSTSNYGYTF TGCAGTGCGGCTGTAAGCACCTCTAACTATGGCTACACCTTC
. TRBJ2-7 . TRBV4-1 CASSQQSDNEQYF TGCGCCAGCAGCCAACAGTCGGATAACGAGCAGTACTTC
few TRBJ1-3 . TRBV15 CATSRQGPRNTIYF TGTGCCACCAGCAGACAGGGGCCAAGGAACACCATATATTTT
. TRBJ2-5 TRBD1 TRBV24-1 CATSDPQGYQETQYF TGTGCCACCAGTGACCCACAGGGGTACCAAGAGACCCAGTACTTC
many TRBJ2-3 TRBD2 TRBV5-1 CASSLTSGSTDTQYF TGCGCCAGCAGCTTGACTAGCGGGAGCACAGATACGCAGTATTTT
many TRBJ2-1 TRBD1 TRBV9 CASSRRQGNEQFF TGTGCCAGCAGTCGAAGACAGGGAAATGAGCAGTTCTTC
. TRBJ2-7 TRBD1 TRBV6-6 CASSYRQGVDEQYF TGTGCCAGCAGTTACAGACAGGGTGTTGATGAGCAGTACTTC
. TRBJ2-3 . TRBV2 CASKPDGSPSTDTQYF TGTGCCAGCAAACCCGACGGATCCCCTAGCACAGATACGCAGTATTTT
. TRBJ2-1 TRBD2 TRBV7-2 CASSLSGTRYREQFF TGTGCCAGCAGCCTCTCCGGGACTAGGTATCGGGAGCAGTTCTTC
. TRBJ1-1 . TRBV14 CASSQPQGEYTEAFF TGTGCCAGCAGCCAACCTCAGGGAGAGTACACTGAAGCTTTCTTT
. TRBJ2-3 TRBD2 TRBV28 CASSFARTSGGTDTQYF TGTGCCAGCAGTTTTGCCCGCACTAGCGGGGGCACAGATACGCAGTATTTT